The next 23 T cell receptor beta chains were all read from a single sample in a study of T-cell memory formation after mild COVID-19. TCRdb ran MiXCR on the 5' RACE reads and lists one entry per CDR3 protein. Of fewer than 400,000 distinct CDR3 sequences detected, more than 15% appear once; the ten largest clones hold 20% to 25%. Sequencing was carried out using PBMCs or a T cell subset sorted from them (not recorded which). The receptor source for this set is a man between 18 and 35 years old who had mild COVID-19 (a few samples of this study predate the infection). Cell type and time point are not known.

This clonotype has a handful of counts. The CDR3 loop is CSVGGPRGGEAFF. The CDR3 coding sequence is TGCAGCGTTGGAGGGCCTCGAGGCGGTGAAGCTTTCTTT. The chain recombines TRBV29-1 with TRBJ1-1; D is unclear. V lost 4 bases to trimming and J lost 7 bases, with 16 bases between them. Looked up from germline, CDR1 is SQVTM and CDR2 is ANQGSEA. This CDR3 region has 13 residues.

There are a few counts of this clonotype. The chain is built from TRBV7-3 and TRBJ2-2, with TRBD2 matching 8 bases. The ends lost 1 base at V and 1 base at J; junction bases unmatched: 8. Germline assignment: CDR1 SGHTA and CDR2 FQGTGA. The CDR3 is 18 amino acids. The CDR3 DNA sequence: TGTGCCAGCAGCTTAAGATTCGGGGGGGCCATGAACACCGGGGAGCTGTTTTTT. Protein sequence: CASSLRFGGAMNTGELFF.

This clonotype was recorded a few times. The chain links TRBV7-9 to TRBJ1-1; D possibly corresponds to TRBD1 (5 bases). In germline, CDR1 is SEHNR, CDR2 FQNEAQ (reference sequence). This CDR3 comprises 13 residues. Trimming took 4 bases from V and 1 from J, leaving 7 bases between them. The CDR3 nucleotides are TGTGCCAGCAGCTGGGGGGGGAACACTGAAGCTTTCTTT. This codes for CASSWGGNTEAFF.

The chain combines TRBV19 with TRBJ2-1, with 11 positions matching TRBD2. CDR1 and CDR2 from the germline V gene are LNHDA and SQIVND (reference sequence). The CDR3 is 16 amino acids. The V and J ends lost 0 bases and 4 bases, in that order; junction bases with no gene match: 2. The CDR3 DNA sequence: TGTGCCAGTAGTATAGAGGCTAGCGGGGGGTACAATGAGCAGTTCTTC. This translates into CASSIEASGGYNEQFF.

This clonotype has just a few counts. The chain recombines TRBV9 with TRBJ1-4, with TRBD1 as a possible D gene (5 bases). Trimming pared 4 bases from V and 6 bases from J, leaving 16 bases between. This CDR3 spans 15 amino acids. Germline lookup yields CDR1 SGDLS and CDR2 YYNGEE. The DNA of the CDR3 is TGTGCCAGCAGCTCAGCAGGGAATAGACATGAAAAACTGTTTTTT. Amino acids: CASSSAGNRHEKLFF.

The gene calls are TRBV7-6 and TRBJ2-2; D is unclear. This CDR3 contains 12 residues. Trimming removed 3 bases at V and 6 bases at J, with 5 bases between. Germline V CDR1 and CDR2: SGHVS, FNYEAQ. The DNA of the CDR3 is TGTGCCAGCAGCTTTCGATCCGGGGAGCTGTTTTTT. Translation gives CASSFRSGELFF. The full variable domain, in which reference TRBV7-6 and TRBJ2-2 provide the parts outside the CDR3, is GAGVSQSPRYKVTKRGQDVALRCDPISGHVSLYWYRQALGQGPEFLTYFNYEAQQDKSGLPNDRFSAERPEGSISTLTIQRTEQRDSAMYRCASSFRSGELFFGEGSRLTVL.

V gene TRBV9 combines with J gene TRBJ1-6; 7 nucleotides agree with TRBD1. Germline V lookup: CDR1 SGDLS, CDR2 YYNGEE. V lost 9 bases to trimming and J lost 6 bases; unmatched junction nucleotides: 3. This CDR3 comprises 12 residues. Here the CDR3 reads CATGGVNSPLHF. The CDR3 DNA reads as TGTGCCACAGGGGGGGTTAATTCACCCCTCCACTTT.

This clonotype was counted a few times. The chain uses TRBV19 and TRBJ2-3; tentatively, D is TRBD1 (5 bases). Germline values: CDR1 LNHDA, CDR2 SQIVND (reference sequence). V was clipped by 3 bases and J by 6 bases, with 13 bases between them. The CDR3 is made up of 14 amino acids. The CDR3 protein is CASSIGRVRDTQYF. Here the CDR3 DNA reads TGTGCCAGTAGTATCGGCAGGGTACGGGATACGCAGTATTTT.

This clonotype was seen more than once but under ten times. The CDR3 region is CASSQLGWVAERNKNTDTQYF. In DNA, the CDR3 is TGTGCCAGCAGCCAATTGGGGTGGGTAGCTGAGCGGAACAAGAACACAGATACGCAGTATTTT. V usage is TRBV4-2 and J usage is TRBJ2-3, with D perhaps matching TRBD2 (5 bases). The CDR3 spans 21 residues. Germline CDR1 and CDR2: LGHNA and YNFKEQ. V was trimmed by 2 bases and J by 2 bases, leaving 29 bases between them.

This rearrangement joins TRBV7-9 to TRBJ2-7; no clear D. From germline, CDR1 is SEHNR and CDR2 FQNEAQ (reference sequence). Trimming took off 4 bases at V and 2 bases at J, with 6 bases between the two ends. This CDR3 region has 12 residues. DNA of the CDR3: TGTGCCAGCAGCTCTCCCCCCTACGAGCAGTACGTC. This gives the protein CASSSPPYEQYV.

The chain combines TRBV4-1 with TRBJ1-4; 7 bases agree with TRBD1. The CDR3 extends over 15 amino acids. J was trimmed by 6 bases and V by 1 base; bases with no gene match: 5. Germline CDR1 MGHRA, CDR2 YSYEKL. The CDR3 loop reads CASSQGDRDDEKLFF. CDR3 in DNA: TGCGCCAGCAGCCAAGGTGACAGGGACGATGAAAAACTGTTTTTT.

This clonotype was picked up a small number of times. CDR3 nucleotides: TGTGCCAGCAGTTACTATGGGGTGGCCTATGGCTACACCTTC. Translating it yields CASSYYGVAYGYTF. V and J are TRBV6-5 and TRBJ1-2; unclear D gene. V was shortened by 1 base and J by 4 bases, with 10 bases between the two germline ends. The CDR3 is 14 amino acids. Germline lookup yields CDR1 MNHEY and CDR2 SVGAGI.

The chain joins TRBV12-3 or TRBV12-4 to TRBJ1-2; possibly TRBD1 for D (5 bases). The CDR3 totals 17 residues. Trimming pared 7 bases from V and 3 bases from J, leaving 24 bases between. The CDR3 DNA sequence: TGTGCCAGCACCATACGAATACCGGGGACCCTTGACTATGGCTACACCTTC. Its translation is CASTIRIPGTLDYGYTF.

In its sample, this clonotype was seen a few times. V usage is TRBV5-1 and J usage is TRBJ2-7; TRBD1 matches 9 bases. Germline lookup yields CDR1 SGHRS and CDR2 YFSETQ. The CDR3 totals 14 residues. J was trimmed by 2 bases and V by 6 bases; bases with no gene match: 6. CDR3 protein: CASNRGQGPYEQYF. The CDR3, as DNA: TGCGCCAGCAATAGGGGACAGGGCCCCTACGAGCAGTACTTC.

This sequence joins TRBV11-3 and TRBJ2-1, with TRBD2 matching 10 bases. The germline CDR1 and CDR2 sequences are SGHNT and YENEEA. The V gene end was trimmed by 5 bases and the J gene end by 4 bases; junction bases not matched to a gene: 8. CDR3 length equals 16 residues. CDR3 loop: CASSAPGAGGYNEQFF. The CDR3 nucleotides are TGTGCCAGCAGCGCCCCGGGAGCGGGGGGGTACAATGAGCAGTTCTTC.

The chain uses TRBV7-3 and TRBJ2-1; 7 bases agree with TRBD2. V gave up 3 bases and J gave up 0 bases; unmatched junction bases: 17. Germline assignment: CDR1 SGHTA and CDR2 FQGTGA. This CDR3 is 20 amino acids long. CDR3 region: CASSLPTGGPDKSSYNEQFF. CDR3 bases: TGTGCCAGCAGCTTGCCGACGGGGGGACCCGACAAGAGCTCCTACAATGAGCAGTTCTTC.

In its sample, this clonotype was seen many times. The chain employs TRBV29-1 and TRBJ2-5; D possibly corresponds to TRBD2 (6 bases). The CDR3 consists of 12 residues. V shed 7 bases and J shed 4 bases, with 13 bases lying between them. CDR1 SQVTM and CDR2 ANQGSEA come from the germline V gene. The CDR3: CSGASDRETQYF. The CDR3 region has the DNA TGCAGCGGGGCTAGCGATCGAGAGACCCAGTACTTC.

The chain recombines TRBV5-5 with TRBJ2-4, with 10 bases aligning to TRBD1. Germline V gene data show CDR1 as SGHKS and CDR2 as YYEKEE (reference sequence). V lost 3 bases and J lost 6; bases outside the gene matches: 3. This CDR3 is 14 amino acids long. CDR3 residues: CASSSGTGVNIQYF. The CDR3 DNA is TGTGCCAGCAGCTCTGGGACAGGGGTAAACATTCAGTACTTC.

This clonotype has only a few counts. The rearrangement links TRBV12-2 to TRBJ2-3. TRBV12-2 is noted as a pseudogene. CDR3 length: 14 amino acids. In DNA form, the CDR3 reads TGTGCAAGTCGAGACTTCGGAAGCACAGATACGCAGTATTTT. Protein product: CASRDFGSTDTQYF.

This clonotype was seen at least ten times. This chain joins TRBV28 and TRBJ2-1, with D unresolved. Trimming cost V 4 bases and J 5 bases, with 0 bases left between them. The CDR3 runs to 10 residues. Germline V gene lookup returns CDR1 MDHEN and CDR2 SYDVKM. CDR3 in DNA: TGTGCCAGCAGTTACAATGAGCAGTTCTTC. Translated: CASSYNEQFF.

This clonotype was detected a few times. CDR3: CASSQGAGTYEQYF. The CDR3 DNA sequence: TGTGCCAGCAGCCAAGGGGCCGGGACCTACGAGCAGTACTTC. This chain links TRBV3-1 with TRBJ2-7, with D possibly being TRBD2 (5 bases). Germline lookup yields CDR1 LGHDT and CDR2 YNNKEL (reference sequence). This CDR3 region has 14 residues. With 1 base removed from V and 2 bases from J, the gap between germline ends came to 9 bases.

The rearrangement links TRBV7-9 to TRBJ2-7; D not certain. The ends were cut back, 4 bases at V and 6 bases at J, with 22 bases in the middle. The germline CDR1 and CDR2 sequences are SEHNR and FQNEAQ (reference sequence). This CDR3 region has 16 residues. Here the CDR3 reads CASSSTSDPRAGEQYF. In nucleotides, the CDR3 is TGTGCCAGCAGCTCCACTTCGGACCCGCGAGCCGGCGAGCAGTACTTC.

The chain links TRBV7-2 to TRBJ2-3, with 7 positions matching TRBD1. Germline assignment: CDR1 SGHTA and CDR2 FQGNSA. V was pared by 4 bases and J by 7 bases, with 8 bases of the junction left unmatched. The CDR3 extends over 14 amino acids. The CDR3 bases are TGTGCCAGCAGCTCACGACAGGGTGAGAATACGCAGTATTTT. Protein product: CASSSRQGENTQYF.